The next 9 T cell receptor beta chains were all read from a single sample in a study of CD8 T cells in ankylosing spondylitis. TCRdb reprocessed the 5' RACE reads with MiXCR, giving one entry per CDR3 protein. The profile shows just over 350,000 distinct CDR3 sequences, roughly 22% of them singletons. Sequenced input: blood, either unsorted or a sorted T cell fraction (not recorded which). The receptors derive from a male donor with ankylosing spondylitis or in good health (not recorded which).

This clonotype was recorded a few times. The junction shows a germline mismatch at one end, possibly a read error. The CDR3 DNA sequence: TGTGCCAGCAGTTCGCCCGGGACGCTGGGCTGCACCTTC. It translates to CASSSPGTLGCTF. The chain combines TRBV7-9 with TRBJ1-2; TRBD1 is a possible D gene (5 bases). Germline CDR1 reads SEHNR; CDR2 reads FQNEAQ (reference sequence). This CDR3 comprises 13 residues.

In this sample, this clonotype turned up a few times. The V gene is TRBV9, the J gene TRBJ2-3, with TRBD1 as a possible D gene (5 bases). The V and J ends lost 0 bases and 1 base respectively, with 6 bases between them. Per the germline V gene, CDR1 is SGDLS and CDR2 is YYNGEE. The CDR3 runs to 14 residues. CDR3 nucleotide sequence: TGTGCCAGCAGCGTAGAGGGGCGCACAGATACGCAGTATTTT. This codes for CASSVEGRTDTQYF.

The genes are TRBV19 and TRBJ2-7, with D possibly TRBD1 on 6 matching bases. V was pared by 3 bases and J by 5 bases, with 14 bases between. In germline, CDR1 is LNHDA, CDR2 SQIVND (reference sequence). The CDR3 sequence is 14 residues long. The CDR3 sequence is CASSMVQGLDEQYF. The CDR3 region has the DNA TGTGCCAGTAGTATGGTCCAGGGGCTGGACGAGCAGTACTTC.

This clonotype was recorded a few times. The chain uses TRBV12-3 or TRBV12-4 and TRBJ2-4; a possible D gene is TRBD1 (5 bases). This CDR3 spans 16 amino acids. V was cut by 6 bases and J by 0 bases, with 15 bases left in between. DNA of the CDR3: TGTGCCAGCAGCCCTGACAGTCCCCTAGCCAAAAACATTCAGTACTTC. This translates into CASSPDSPLAKNIQYF.

This clonotype appeared once. The rearrangement links TRBV18 to TRBJ2-1, with TRBD2 matching over 7 bases. Per germline, CDR1 KGHSH and CDR2 LQKENI. The CDR3 contains 15 residues. Unmatched junction bases numbered 8, after V lost 3 bases and J lost 6 bases. The CDR3 DNA reads TGTGCCAGCTCACCGGGAGGGTCCCCTGCCAATGAGCAGTTCTTC. Translated, it gives CASSPGGSPANEQFF.

This clonotype was seen at least ten times. This chain links TRBV12-3 or TRBV12-4 with TRBJ2-5; D may be TRBD1 or TRBD2 (5 bases each). The CDR3 extends over 12 amino acids. The V and J ends lost 5 bases and 4 bases respectively, with 8 bases between them. The CDR3 here is CASSRDRETQYF. CDR3 coding DNA: TGTGCCAGCAGTCGGGACCGAGAGACCCAGTACTTC.

The chain recombines TRBV11-2 with TRBJ2-7; TRBD1 might be the D (5 bases). Per the germline V gene, CDR1 is SGHAT and CDR2 is FQNNGV. CDR3 length equals 15 residues. V was cut by 1 base and J by 3 bases, with 13 bases left in between. The CDR3 loop reads CASSLGQGSNYEQYF. DNA of the CDR3: TGTGCCAGCAGCTTAGGGCAGGGTTCGAACTACGAGCAGTACTTC.

The chain combines TRBV13 with TRBJ2-3; D is perhaps TRBD2 (6 bases). Trimming shortened V by 2 bases and J by 2 bases, and 8 bases separated the two germline ends. This CDR3 contains 14 residues. Per the germline V gene, CDR1 is PRHDT and CDR2 is FYEKMQ (reference sequence). Here the CDR3 DNA reads TGTGCCAGCAGCTTAAGGGACTCCACAGATACGCAGTATTTT. This encodes CASSLRDSTDTQYF.

This clonotype turned up a few times. The rearrangement joins TRBV25-1 to TRBJ2-1; D ambiguous. V was pared by 5 bases and J by 6 bases, with 20 bases between. The germline gives CDR1 MGHDK, CDR2 SYGVNS. The CDR3 is 16 amino acids. This CDR3 reads CASSNTGQAKSNEQFF. The CDR3 DNA reads TGTGCCAGCAGTAACACCGGGCAGGCAAAGAGCAATGAGCAGTTCTTC. The full variable domain, rest sourced from reference TRBV25-1 and TRBJ2-1, is EADIYQTPRYLVIGTGKKITLECSQTMGHDKMYWYQQDPGMELHLIHYSYGVNSTEKGDLSSESTVSRIRTEHFPLTLESARPSHTSQYLCASSNTGQAKSNEQFFGPGTRLTVL.